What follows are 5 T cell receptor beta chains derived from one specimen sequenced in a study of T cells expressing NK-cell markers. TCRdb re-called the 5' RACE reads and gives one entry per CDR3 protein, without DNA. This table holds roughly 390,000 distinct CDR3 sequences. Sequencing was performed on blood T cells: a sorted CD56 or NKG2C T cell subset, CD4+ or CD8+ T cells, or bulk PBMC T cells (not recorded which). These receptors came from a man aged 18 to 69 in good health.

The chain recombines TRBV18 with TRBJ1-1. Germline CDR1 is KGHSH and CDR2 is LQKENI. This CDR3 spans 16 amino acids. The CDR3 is CASSPPGRGPNTEAFF.

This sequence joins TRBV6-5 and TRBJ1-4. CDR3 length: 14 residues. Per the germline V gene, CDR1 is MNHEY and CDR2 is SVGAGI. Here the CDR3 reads CASSYRSTNEKLFF.

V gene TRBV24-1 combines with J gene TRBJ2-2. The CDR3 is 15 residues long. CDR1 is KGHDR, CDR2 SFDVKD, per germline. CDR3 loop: CATSDPRSRTGELFF.

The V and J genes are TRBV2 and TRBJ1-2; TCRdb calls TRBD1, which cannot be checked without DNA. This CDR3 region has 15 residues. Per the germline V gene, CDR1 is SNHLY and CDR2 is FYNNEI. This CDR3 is CASSENRDRPNGYTF.

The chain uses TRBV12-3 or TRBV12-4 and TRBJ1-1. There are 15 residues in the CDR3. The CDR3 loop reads CASSPVLSTNTEAFF.